These 4 T cell receptor beta chains were sequenced from one sample in a study of blood T cells in healthy people across ages. It was with a sample-barcoded 5' primer and a J-beta primer mix that a second PCR of roughly 7 to 12 cycles was run. Each CDR3 protein is one row after TCRdb ran MiXCR on the 5' RACE reads. This sample has roughly 570,000 distinct CDR3 sequences, with roughly 29% found just once. Sequenced sample: blood. The origin of the receptors is a woman in her 70s in good health.

This clonotype was observed a few times. This rearrangement joins TRBV7-2 to TRBJ1-5; 9 nucleotides align to TRBD1. J lost 7 bases, V lost 3 bases, and 7 bases had no gene match. This CDR3 region has 15 residues. Germline loops: CDR1 SGHTA, CDR2 FQGNSA. This CDR3 reads CASSFTGGLGQPQHF. The CDR3 region has the DNA TGTGCCAGCAGCTTCACAGGGGGCTTGGGGCAGCCCCAGCATTTT.

As DNA, the CDR3 is TGTGCCAGCGCTTCCTCTCGAGGCCACGGGGAGCTGTTTTTT. Amino acid sequence: CASASSRGHGELFF. The J gene is TRBJ2-2, the V gene TRBV12-3 or TRBV12-4; D ambiguous. V was shortened by 8 bases and J by 7 bases, with 17 bases between the two germline ends. The CDR3 length is 14 residues.

The chain has TRBV7-2 and TRBJ2-5; D gene uncertain. The J call is in doubt because the DNA end fits TRBJ2-7 better. In germline, CDR1 is SGHTA, CDR2 FQGNSA. CDR3 length: 14 residues. DNA for the CDR3: TGTGCCAGCAGCTTAGACGCACAGCTCTACGAGCAGTACTTC. Amino acids: CASSLDAQLYEQYF.

This clonotype was observed a handful of times. The J gene is TRBJ2-2, the V gene TRBV2, with no clear D. The ends were cut back, 4 bases at V and 2 bases at J, with 8 bases in the middle. Per germline, CDR1 SNHLY and CDR2 FYNNEI. This CDR3 is 14 amino acids long. CDR3 sequence (DNA): TGTGCCAGCAGTGTGGTAGAAAACACCGGGGAGCTGTTTTTT. Translated: CASSVVENTGELFF.